These 5 T cell receptor beta chains came from one sample sequenced in a study of Japanese encephalitis immunity and Zika vaccine responses. A single record per CDR3 protein comes from TCRdb applying MiXCR to the 5' RACE reads. The sample shows some 360 distinct CDR3 sequences, roughly 2.4% of them seen only once. For less than seven days, PBMCs labeled with CFSE were cultured with peptide pools at roughly 1 ug/mL each. Proliferating CD4 T cells were sorted unfixed as live CD56-CD19-CD16-CD3+CD4+ CFSE-low cells. The starting material was antigen-activated CD4+ T cells from blood, cultured, obtained during a Zika inactivated vaccine study. The receptors shown here come from an adult man who received an inactivated Zika virus vaccine.

By share, this clonotype ranks as large (0.1 to 1%). This chain joins TRBV4-3 and TRBJ2-2; 8 bases match TRBD2. In germline, CDR1 is LGHNA, CDR2 YSLEER. Trimming at V came to 0 bases and at J to 0 bases, leaving 9 bases not matched to a gene. The CDR3 is made up of 19 amino acids. The chain's CDR3 is CASSQDTGLVVANTGELFF. CDR3 nucleotide sequence: TGCGCCAGCAGCCAAGATACGGGACTAGTTGTAGCGAACACCGGGGAGCTGTTTTTT.

This clonotype is large (0.1 to 1%). This chain links TRBV28 with TRBJ1-5, with 7 bases matching TRBD1. In germline, CDR1 is MDHEN, CDR2 SYDVKM. The CDR3 runs to 16 residues. V shed 7 bases, J shed 1 base, and the junction held 10 bases outside the gene matches. CDR3: CASTLGGGRSNQPQHF. The CDR3 DNA reads as TGTGCCAGCACCCTGGGAGGGGGCAGAAGCAATCAGCCCCAGCATTTT.

Sample share makes this clonotype large (0.1 to 1%). This chain joins TRBV6-1 and TRBJ1-2; maybe TRBD1 (5 bases). CDR1 MNHNS and CDR2 SASEGT come from the germline V gene. Trimming pared 6 bases from V and 5 bases from J, leaving 13 bases between. The CDR3 extends over 13 amino acids. The CDR3 DNA follows: TGTGCCAGCAGCCCCGAGGGGATATATGGCTACACCTTC. Its protein is CASSPEGIYGYTF.

This clonotype is categorized as medium-sized (0.01 to 0.1%). This rearrangement joins TRBV10-3 to TRBJ1-1; D call uncertain. This CDR3 is built from 13 residues. CDR1 and CDR2 from the germline V gene are ENHRY and SYGVKD. Deletions cut 2 bases from V and 1 base from J, with 5 bases between. The CDR3 region is CAISETQNTEAFF. The CDR3 coding sequence is TGTGCCATCAGTGAGACACAGAACACTGAAGCTTTCTTT.

This clonotype is labeled large. V and J are TRBV7-9 and TRBJ2-7, with TRBD2 as a possible D gene (6 bases). Germline assignment: CDR1 SEHNR and CDR2 FQNEAQ (reference sequence). CDR3 size: 13 residues. V was shortened by 6 bases and J by 5 bases, with 14 bases between the two germline ends. CDR3 sequence reads: CASRRLGYNEQYF. CDR3 nucleotide sequence: TGTGCCAGCAGGAGACTAGGATACAACGAGCAGTACTTC.